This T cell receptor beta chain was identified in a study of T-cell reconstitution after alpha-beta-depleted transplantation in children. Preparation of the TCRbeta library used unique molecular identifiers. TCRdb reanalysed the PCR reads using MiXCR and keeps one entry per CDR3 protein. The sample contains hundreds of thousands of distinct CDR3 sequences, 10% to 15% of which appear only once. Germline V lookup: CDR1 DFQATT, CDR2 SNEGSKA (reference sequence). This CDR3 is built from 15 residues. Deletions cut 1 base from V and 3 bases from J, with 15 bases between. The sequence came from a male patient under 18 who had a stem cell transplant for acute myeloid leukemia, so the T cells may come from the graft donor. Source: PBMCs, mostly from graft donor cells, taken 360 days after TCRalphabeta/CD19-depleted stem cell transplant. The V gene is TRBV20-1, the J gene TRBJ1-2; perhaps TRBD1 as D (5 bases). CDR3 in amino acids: CSARVGLGKDYGYTF. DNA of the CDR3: TGCAGTGCTAGAGTGGGGCTCGGGAAGGACTATGGCTACACCTTC.